A selection of T cell receptor beta chains follows, all from one sample in a study of T cell repertoires in cytomegalovirus infection. TCRdb itself ran the reads through MiXCR, one entry per CDR3 protein. The sample shows 450,000 to 650,000 distinct CDR3 sequences, about a quarter of them seen only once. The source material was PBMCs. Source of these receptors: a human donor in good health (CMV status not recorded). Some clones in this sample may be carry-over from other donors' samples. The conserved cysteine and the conserved F or W are not part of the CDR3 here.

V: TRBV7-8
CDR3: ASSLEFSLGETQY

V: TRBV7-9
CDR3: ASSPSTSGGITDTQY

V: TRBV7-9
CDR3: ASSLGAGGVFAEAF

V: TRBV7-2
CDR3: ASSFSVLQADTQY

V: TRBV19
CDR3: ATTRAGTYNEQF

V: TRBV5-4
CDR3: ASSLGSGLAVVGELF

V: TRBV10-3
CDR3: AISERRDEQF

V: TRBV9
CDR3: ASSATGLAGVNEQF

V: TRBV2
CDR3: ASSEIAGGVNYGYT

V: TRBV6-2/TRBV6-3
CDR3: ASRLTGIHTEAF

V: TRBV6-2/TRBV6-3
CDR3: ASSPGLSQSTIY

V: TRBV11-2
CDR3: ASSLGGTEYGYT

V: TRBV28
CDR3: ASTQVTVTDTQY

V: TRBV12-3/TRBV12-4
CDR3: ASRMRGRIGLNTEAF

V: TRBV30
CDR3: AWSVRVMGEQF

V: TRBV7-2
CDR3: ASSLDSGNQPQH

V: TRBV28
CDR3: ATLRLGGRSYEQY

V: TRBV28
CDR3: ASSFEGAGAF

V: TRBV11-1
CDR3: ASSAPGRLSYEQY

V: TRBV29-1
CDR3: SVSTGMNTEAF

V: TRBV7-9
CDR3: ASSPDRMGNEQF

V: TRBV7-2
CDR3: ASSSTSGAETQY

V: TRBV27
CDR3: ASRQLGTVGTQY

V: TRBV20-1
CDR3: SARNPVSAKETQY

V: TRBV5-4
CDR3: ASSLFRADNEQF

V: TRBV7-2
CDR3: ASSLAAAGHGYT

V: TRBV7-2
CDR3: ASSLHMTGISEQF

V: TRBV7-9
CDR3: ASSDRQGYQETQY

V: TRBV7-9
CDR3: ASSAPGLAGGPKDTQY

V: TRBV7-2
CDR3: ASSSQGRNTEAF

V: TRBV20-1
CDR3: SARFRTGQPNSPLH

V: TRBV7-2
CDR3: ASSPLSGGSYEQY

V: TRBV6-2/TRBV6-3
CDR3: ASSTFPGLAVLEQF

V: TRBV7-2
CDR3: ASGPQVAGGYGYT

V: TRBV7-2
CDR3: ASSLESTTNEKLF

V: TRBV20-1
CDR3: SAPRGAPGTEAF

V: TRBV6-2/TRBV6-3
CDR3: ASRKGPVGTGELF

V: TRBV12-3/TRBV12-4
CDR3: ASSPQGASNQPQH

V: TRBV6-2/TRBV6-3
CDR3: ASSYGTHEQY

V: TRBV11-3
CDR3: ASRRTSEGTGELF

V: TRBV7-9
CDR3: ASSREPGSDYGYT

V: TRBV19
CDR3: ASSIMAQAQETQY

V: TRBV28
CDR3: ASVSLYEQY

V: TRBV7-9
CDR3: ASSLFVGTATNEKLF

V: TRBV4-1
CDR3: ASSQGPRGGEVIQY

V: TRBV7-8
CDR3: ASSLAFKGRGHEQF

V: TRBV7-9
CDR3: ASSLALTAEQF

V: TRBV5-4
CDR3: ASSLRVGGTDTQY

V: TRBV12-3/TRBV12-4
CDR3: ASSLPMTSEQF

V: TRBV4-1
CDR3: ASSHGQEITSNTGELF

V: TRBV6-5
CDR3: ASGSGRNQPQH

V: TRBV28
CDR3: ASSLGRDEQF

V: TRBV11-2
CDR3: ASSLVRSGEQY

V: TRBV19
CDR3: ASTPTSGRANTGELF

V: TRBV7-6
CDR3: ASSLDPAHTGELF

V: TRBV19
CDR3: ASSTSVHGELF

V: TRBV19
CDR3: ASRRSSGARHEQF

V: TRBV28
CDR3: ASTLLAQGGALGYT

V: TRBV6-6
CDR3: ASRDRRTTNEKLF